The 15 T cell receptor beta chains given below trace back to one sample, sequenced in a study of T cells after somatic rescue of genetic block. Assay: immunoSEQ multiplex PCR; the TCRdb copy retains only in-frame clones and omits some. The profile shows 95,000 to 120,000 clones, about nine tenths of them singletons. The sample was peripheral blood mononuclear cells (PBMCs). These TCRs come from a woman aged 18-29 years.

This rearrangement joins TRBV4-2 to TRBJ1-6, with D possibly being TRBD1 (5 bases). Germline values: CDR1 LGHNA, CDR2 YNFKEQ. The germline V and J ends were trimmed by 3 bases and 9 bases, with 18 bases remaining between them. The CDR3 sequence is 16 residues long. The CDR3 region is CASSQVIGEVGSPLHF. In DNA form, the CDR3 reads TGTGCCAGCAGCCAGGTCATAGGGGAAGTAGGTTCACCCCTCCACTTT.

The V gene is TRBV28, the J gene TRBJ1-1; TRBD1 matches at 8 bases. The CDR3 runs 15 residues. V dropped 8 bases and J dropped 1; count of bases not matched to a gene: 9. Germline V gene data show CDR1 as MDHEN and CDR2 as SYDVKM. This CDR3 is CASSQDRAWNTEAFF. CDR3 nucleotides: TGTGCCAGCTCCCAGGACAGGGCCTGGAACACTGAAGCTTTCTTT. Based on the CDR3 plus reference TRBV28 and TRBJ1-1, the full variable domain is DVKVTQSSRYLVKRTGEKVFLECVQDMDHENMFWYRQDPGLGLRLIYFSYDVKMKEKGDIPEGYSVSREKKERFSLILESASTNQTSMYLCASSQDRAWNTEAFFGQGTRLTVV.

This clone was seen only once. CDR3 in DNA: TGTGCCAGCAGCCCTCAAACCACAGATACGCAGTATTTT. It encodes CASSPQTTDTQYF. This chain joins TRBV7-3 and TRBJ2-3; no clear D. The CDR3 sequence is 13 residues long. The V and J ends lost 5 bases and 2 bases respectively, with 8 bases between them. In germline, CDR1 is SGHTA, CDR2 FQGTGA.

This clone has only one observation. V is TRBV27 and J is TRBJ2-3, with 8 bases lining up with TRBD2. The CDR3 totals 14 residues. Germline-derived CDR1 and CDR2 are MNHEY and SMNVEV (reference sequence). J gave up 2 bases and V 5 bases, and 3 bases lay outside the gene matches. DNA for the CDR3: TGTGCCAGCAGTAGTGGACTAGCCACAGATACGCAGTATTTT. This encodes CASSSGLATDTQYF.

The gene calls are TRBV7-2 and TRBJ1-2; unclear D gene. CDR3 size: 13 residues. V lost 6 bases and J 0 bases, leaving 8 bases between the germline ends. Germline CDR1 SGHTA, CDR2 FQGNSA. The CDR3 nucleotides are TGTGCCAGCAGTCCGGGATCTAACTATGGCTACACCTTC. It is translated as CASSPGSNYGYTF.

The chain combines TRBV4-3 with TRBJ2-2; unclear D gene. Germline V gives CDR1 LGHNA, CDR2 YSLEER. V gave up 0 bases and J gave up 1 base, with 9 bases separating them. CDR3 size: 16 residues. The CDR3 protein is CASSQDLHQNTGELFF. Written as DNA, the CDR3 is TGCGCCAGCAGCCAAGATCTGCACCAGAACACCGGGGAGCTGTTTTTT.

CDR3 protein: CASSELDRANEKLFF. In nucleotides, the CDR3 is TGTGCCAGCAGCGAATTAGACAGGGCAAACGAAAAACTGTTTTTT. The chain couples TRBV6-1 to TRBJ1-4; 7 bases are shared with TRBD1. This CDR3 is built from 15 residues. CDR1 is MNHNS, CDR2 SASEGT, per germline. The trim removed 6 bases at V and 8 bases at J, leaving 12 bases unmatched.

The CDR3 protein is CSVEGESGGAGDTQYF. As DNA, the CDR3 is TGCAGCGTTGAAGGGGAAAGCGGCGGGGCGGGAGATACGCAGTATTTT. This chain links TRBV29-1 with TRBJ2-3; D is possibly TRBD2 (6 bases). Germline lookup yields CDR1 SQVTM and CDR2 ANQGSEA. The CDR3 spans 16 residues. Trimming took 1 base from V and 5 from J, leaving 19 bases between them.

The V call is TRBV27, the J call TRBJ2-6; D remains unclear. CDR1 and CDR2 from the germline V gene are MNHEY and SMNVEV (reference sequence). CDR3 length: 16 residues. Between the trimmed V and J ends, which lost 4 bases and 2 bases, there was a span of 12 bases. In DNA form, the CDR3 reads TGTGCCAGCAGTTCCCCCCGCGGCCCTGGGGCCAACGTCCTGACTTTC. Amino acid sequence: CASSSPRGPGANVLTF.

The chain combines TRBV7-9 with TRBJ2-7; 7 positions agree with TRBD1. Looked up from germline, CDR1 is SEHNR and CDR2 is FQNEAQ (reference sequence). This CDR3 has 15 amino acids. The V gene end was trimmed by 6 bases and the J gene end by 5 bases; junction bases not matched to a gene: 13. The CDR3 DNA follows: TGTGCCAGCAGACTGGTTTTAACAGGGGACCACGAGCAGTACTTC. It codes for CASRLVLTGDHEQYF.

The CDR3 bases are TGTGCCAGCAGCTGGGGACTAGCGGGGGGCCTAGCCAAAAACATTCAGTACTTC. Its protein is CASSWGLAGGLAKNIQYF. The chain recombines TRBV7-9 with TRBJ2-4, with TRBD2 identical over 15 bases. The CDR3 has 18 amino acids. Trimming removed 4 bases from V and 0 bases from J; junction bases left unmatched: 4. Germline V gives CDR1 SEHNR, CDR2 FQNEAQ (reference sequence).

The rearrangement joins TRBV30 to TRBJ1-2, with D perhaps TRBD1 (5 bases). The germline V and J ends were trimmed by 8 bases and 4 bases, with 20 bases remaining between them. Germline V gene lookup returns CDR1 GTSNPN and CDR2 SVGIG (reference sequence). The CDR3 has 14 amino acids. The CDR3 region has the DNA TGTGCCGGGATATCGGCCAGCCAGGGCTATGGCTACACCTTC. This encodes CAGISASQGYGYTF.

The chain uses TRBV7-6 and TRBJ2-6, with D perhaps matching TRBD1 (6 bases). Trimming removed 2 bases at V and 0 bases at J, with 11 bases between. The CDR3 contains 17 residues. Germline CDR1 SGHVS, CDR2 FNYEAQ. CDR3 sequence: CASSLNRASSGANVLTF. The CDR3 DNA reads TGTGCCAGCAGCTTAAACAGGGCCTCCTCTGGGGCCAACGTCCTGACTTTC.

The DNA of the CDR3 is TGTGCCACCCAACAGGGATTGCACTATGGCTACACCTTC. Its translation is CATQQGLHYGYTF. The gene calls are TRBV19 and TRBJ1-2; tentative D call: TRBD1 (6 bases). The CDR3 contains 13 residues. CDR1 is LNHDA, CDR2 SQIVND, per germline (reference sequence). V lost 10 bases, J lost 3 bases, and 15 bases lay in between.

This chain connects TRBV30 to TRBJ2-7; D is possibly TRBD1 (7 bases). The V gene lost 0 bases and the J gene lost 2 bases, with 11 bases spanning the gap. CDR1 is GTSNPN, CDR2 SVGIG, per germline (reference sequence). This CDR3 region has 14 residues. CDR3 residues: CAWSVGGQTYEQYF. As DNA, the CDR3 is TGTGCCTGGAGTGTCGGGGGACAGACCTACGAGCAGTACTTC.